Shown below are 26 T cell receptor beta chains from a single sample sequenced in a study of beta chain features in type 1 diabetes. The isolated RNA, all of it, was reverse transcribed, so expressed TCRB transcripts were what got sequenced. Assay used: immunoSEQ multiplex PCR; TCRdb lists only in-frame clones, some missing. The sample lists almost 350,000 clones; around 19% were seen once. The sequencing sample was made of naive CD4+ T cells from blood. These receptors originate from a woman under 30 in good health.

This chain links TRBV2 with TRBJ2-7; D gene unclear. Trimming removed 1 base at V and 8 bases at J, with 9 bases between. The CDR3 runs 12 residues. CDR1 SNHLY and CDR2 FYNNEI come from the germline V gene. This chain's CDR3 is CASSEEARKQYF. The CDR3, as DNA: TGTGCCAGCAGTGAAGAGGCGCGGAAGCAGTACTTC.

This clone was detected a few times. This rearrangement joins TRBV4-1 to TRBJ2-5; 10 bases map to TRBD2. J lost 2 bases, V lost 1 base, and 10 bases had no gene match. CDR1 is MGHRA, CDR2 YSYEKL, per germline. The CDR3 has 18 amino acids. The CDR3 protein is CASSQVSSGGASQETQYF. In DNA form, the CDR3 reads TGCGCCAGCAGCCAAGTATCCAGCGGGGGGGCCTCACAAGAGACCCAGTACTTC.

The chain has TRBV7-7 and TRBJ2-7; D unresolved. Germline-derived CDR1 and CDR2 are SSHAT and FNYEAQ (reference sequence). This CDR3 has 13 residues. CDR3 sequence: CAGQPRLSYEQYF. DNA for the CDR3: TGTGCGGGTCAACCTCGACTCTCCTACGAGCAGTACTTC.

This sequence joins TRBV30 and TRBJ1-1, with D possibly matching TRBD1 (5 bases). Germline loops: CDR1 GTSNPN, CDR2 SVGIG (reference sequence). The CDR3 loop spans 13 amino acids. V lost 4 bases, J lost 4 bases, and 13 bases lay in between. The CDR3 here is CAWNGGVATEAFF. CDR3 bases: TGTGCCTGGAACGGGGGAGTTGCCACTGAAGCTTTCTTT.

The chain links TRBV5-1 to TRBJ2-6; D is uncertain. This CDR3 has 15 amino acids. Trimming stripped 2 bases from V and 0 bases from J, with 6 bases between. The germline V gene encodes CDR1 SGHRS and CDR2 YFSETQ. The CDR3 loop reads CASSFGDSGANVLTF. CDR3 DNA: TGCGCCAGCAGCTTCGGAGACTCTGGGGCCAACGTCCTGACTTTC. Full variable domain (rest looked up from reference TRBV5-1 and TRBJ2-6): KAGVTQTPRYLIKTRGQQVTLSCSPISGHRSVSWYQQTPGQGLQFLFEYFSETQRNKGNFPGRFSGRQFSNSRSEMNVSTLELGDSALYLCASSFGDSGANVLTFGAGSRLTVL.

This clone turned up a few times. The CDR3 sequence is CASSSQGGGGYTF. The CDR3 DNA reads as TGTGCCAGCAGCTCACAGGGGGGAGGTGGCTACACCTTC. This chain connects TRBV7-9 to TRBJ1-2; 8 nucleotides line up with TRBD1. V lost 4 bases to trimming and J lost 7 bases; unmatched junction nucleotides: 5. This CDR3 is built from 13 residues. Germline V gene data show CDR1 as SEHNR and CDR2 as FQNEAQ (reference sequence).

J is TRBJ2-5 and V is TRBV30; possibly TRBD1 for D (6 bases). Trimming removed 0 bases from V and 5 bases from J, with 19 bases in between. The CDR3 is 16 residues long. The germline CDR1 and CDR2 sequences are GTSNPN and SVGIG (reference sequence). This CDR3 reads CAWSVGGGVGGETQYF. The CDR3 region has the DNA TGTGCCTGGAGTGTAGGGGGTGGGGTCGGTGGGGAGACCCAGTACTTC. Full variable domain (missing parts from reference TRBV30 and TRBJ2-5): SQTIHQWPATLVQPVGSPLSLECTVEGTSNPNLYWYRQAAGRGLQLLFYSVGIGQISSEVPQNLSASRPQDRQFILSSKKLLLSDSGFYLCAWSVGGGVGGETQYFGPGTRLLVL.

There are a few counts of this clone. The rearrangement joins TRBV5-4 to TRBJ1-5, with a tentative D call TRBD1 (6 bases). Germline CDR1 reads SGHNT; CDR2 reads YYREEE (reference sequence). The CDR3 totals 16 residues. With 0 bases removed from V and 0 bases from J, the gap between germline ends came to 10 bases. CDR3 nucleotides: TGTGCCAGCAGCTTGGATGGGGGCTCTAGCAATCAGCCCCAGCATTTT. Protein sequence: CASSLDGGSSNQPQHF.

The chain employs TRBV2 and TRBJ2-7; TRBD1 matches 12 bases. The V gene's germline CDR1 is SNHLY and CDR2 FYNNEI. The CDR3 is 15 amino acids. V shed 6 bases and J 5 bases; nucleotides not matched to a gene: 8. The CDR3 DNA reads as TGTGCCAGCAGGCAGTCGGGGACAGGGGGCAACGAGCAGTACTTC. Translated, it gives CASRQSGTGGNEQYF.

The CDR3 is CASSPRSGGGGRTDTQYF. CDR3 DNA: TGTGCCAGCAGCCCCCGGTCTGGCGGGGGGGGTCGCACAGATACGCAGTATTTT. The chain is built from TRBV4-2 and TRBJ2-3; 9 bases line up with TRBD2. J gave up 1 base and V 4 bases, and 12 bases lay outside the gene matches. The V gene's germline CDR1 is LGHNA and CDR2 YNFKEQ. The CDR3 spans 18 residues.

This chain connects TRBV7-9 to TRBJ1-5; TRBD1 matches 9 bases. The V gene's germline CDR1 is SEHNR and CDR2 FQNEAQ (reference sequence). This CDR3 region has 17 residues. V shed 0 bases, J shed 4 bases, and the junction held 7 bases outside the gene matches. This CDR3 is CASSLALATGGNQPQHF. The DNA for the CDR3 is TGTGCCAGCAGCTTAGCGCTAGCGACAGGGGGGAATCAGCCCCAGCATTTT.

This clone was recorded a few times. J is TRBJ2-6 and V is TRBV9, with unresolved D. Germline V gene sequence: CDR1 SGDLS, CDR2 YYNGEE. This CDR3 region has 14 residues. V gave up 2 bases and J gave up 0 bases, with 3 bases separating them. The CDR3, as DNA: TGTGCCAGCAGCGTTCACTCTGGGGCCAACGTCCTGACTTTC. It yields the protein CASSVHSGANVLTF.

This chain joins TRBV10-3 and TRBJ2-2; D possibly corresponds to TRBD2 (6 bases). Trimming took 7 bases from V and 1 from J, leaving 10 bases between them. Germline loops: CDR1 ENHRY, CDR2 SYGVKD. The CDR3 sequence is 14 residues long. CDR3 sequence: CAITRLENTGELFF. CDR3 in DNA: TGTGCCATCACCAGACTAGAGAACACCGGGGAGCTGTTTTTT.

This clone was recorded a few times. The rearrangement links TRBV5-1 to TRBJ2-3, with 11 bases fitting TRBD2. Germline V gene lookup returns CDR1 SGHRS and CDR2 YFSETQ. This CDR3 comprises 18 residues. V shed 1 base and J 0 bases; nucleotides not matched to a gene: 7. As DNA, the CDR3 is TGCGCCAGCAGCTTGCTATCTCGGACTAGCGGGAGCACAGATACGCAGTATTTT. It specifies CASSLLSRTSGSTDTQYF.

The gene calls are TRBV30 and TRBJ2-7; 7 positions match TRBD1. CDR1 is GTSNPN and CDR2 is SVGIG in the germline V gene (reference sequence). With 4 bases clipped from V and 2 bases from J, the junction kept 8 bases outside the gene matches. CDR3 length equals 14 residues. CDR3 loop: CAWTLRGLAYEQYF. The CDR3 coding sequence is TGTGCCTGGACACTAAGGGGGCTCGCCTACGAGCAGTACTTC.

This clone was observed a handful of times. The chain has TRBV5-4 and TRBJ2-3; 8 positions match TRBD2. V was clipped by 2 bases and J by 2 bases; unmatched bases: 7. Germline V gene lookup returns CDR1 SGHNT and CDR2 YYREEE (reference sequence). The CDR3 runs to 16 residues. CDR3 region: CASSFRASGLTDTQYF. As DNA, the CDR3 is TGTGCCAGCAGCTTTCGGGCTAGCGGGCTCACAGATACGCAGTATTTT.

This chain connects TRBV27 to TRBJ2-7; D is perhaps TRBD2 (5 bases). This CDR3 is 15 amino acids long. V lost 7 bases and J lost 3, with 19 bases in between. Germline-derived CDR1 and CDR2 are MNHEY and SMNVEV (reference sequence). The CDR3 protein is CASKNLGLMNYEQYF. CDR3 coding DNA: TGTGCCAGCAAAAATCTCGGACTGATGAACTACGAGCAGTACTTC.

This chain links TRBV11-2 with TRBJ1-2, with D perhaps TRBD1 (5 bases). This CDR3 contains 15 residues. Germline V lookup: CDR1 SGHAT, CDR2 FQNNGV. V was clipped by 1 base and J by 4 bases, with 13 bases between them. The CDR3 loop is CASSLAGAQTYGYTF. The CDR3 DNA follows: TGTGCCAGCAGCTTAGCTGGGGCACAGACCTATGGCTACACCTTC.

The chain combines TRBV7-2 with TRBJ2-1, with 7 bases that match TRBD1. Germline V gene lookup returns CDR1 SGHTA and CDR2 FQGNSA. V shed 2 bases, J shed 12 bases, and the junction held 4 bases outside the gene matches. This CDR3 has 12 amino acids. This chain's CDR3 is CASSLRGDRQFF. The CDR3 DNA follows: TGTGCCAGCAGCTTACGAGGGGACAGGCAGTTCTTC.

About this clone: This specimen includes other DNA sequences encoding the same CDR3. The DNA for the CDR3 is TGTGCCAGCAGCTTGTCCGGTGAAGCTTTCTTT. The encoded protein is CASSLSGEAFF. This chain links TRBV5-6 with TRBJ1-1, with D unresolved. There are 11 residues in the CDR3. Trimming stripped 1 base from V and 7 bases from J, with 5 bases between. The germline gives CDR1 SGHDT, CDR2 YYEEEE.

This sequence joins TRBV6-6 and TRBJ2-1; D not certain. Trimming pared 5 bases from V and 8 bases from J, leaving 10 bases between. CDR1 is MNHNY, CDR2 SVGAGI, per germline (reference sequence). The CDR3 spans 12 residues. The CDR3 sequence: CASSEPLHEQFF. The CDR3 DNA follows: TGTGCCAGCAGTGAGCCGCTCCATGAGCAGTTCTTC.

This clone occurred a few times. The chain is built from TRBV30 and TRBJ2-2, with a tentative D call TRBD1 (6 bases). This CDR3 is built from 13 residues. The V gene lost 0 bases and the J gene lost 8 bases, with 10 bases spanning the gap. The germline gives CDR1 GTSNPN, CDR2 SVGIG (reference sequence). The CDR3 DNA reads as TGTGCCTGGAGTGTACAGGGATTAGGGGAGCTGTTTTTT. It codes for CAWSVQGLGELFF.

The J gene is TRBJ2-5, the V gene TRBV7-2; TRBD2 agrees at 10 bases. The CDR3 length is 14 residues. Germline V gene data show CDR1 as SGHTA and CDR2 as FQGNSA. V dropped 7 bases and J dropped 6; count of bases not matched to a gene: 8. CDR3 DNA: TGTGCCAGCACCCCTAGCGGGGGCGGAAAGACCCAGTACTTC. This translates into CASTPSGGGKTQYF.

This clone was picked up a small number of times. V is TRBV4-1 and J is TRBJ1-2, with a possible D match to TRBD1 (5 bases). Trimming left V 2 bases short and J 7 bases short, with 11 bases between. The CDR3 covers 13 residues. The germline CDR1 and CDR2 sequences are MGHRA and YSYEKL. CDR3: CASSQLGLGGYTF. CDR3 sequence (DNA): TGCGCCAGCAGCCAACTGGGACTTGGTGGCTACACCTTC.

V usage is TRBV5-4 and J usage is TRBJ2-3; 8 bases are shared with TRBD2. The CDR3 runs to 14 residues. The J segment lost 6 bases and the V segment lost 4 bases, leaving 7 bases of the junction unmatched. Per the germline V gene, CDR1 is SGHNT and CDR2 is YYREEE (reference sequence). CDR3 sequence: CASSPREGWDTQYF. In DNA form, the CDR3 reads TGTGCCAGCAGCCCCCGGGAGGGGTGGGATACGCAGTATTTT. Full variable domain (remainder filled in from reference TRBV5-4 and TRBJ2-3): ETGVTQSPTHLIKTRGQQVTLRCSSQSGHNTVSWYQQALGQGPQFIFQYYREEENGRGNFPPRFSGLQFPNYSSELNVNALELDDSALYLCASSPREGWDTQYFGPGTRLTVL.

This clone was found a few times. This sequence joins TRBV9 and TRBJ2-7; 9 bases match TRBD2. After removal of 2 bases from V and 4 bases from J, the junction contained 7 bases not matched to a gene. The CDR3 contains 15 residues. The germline V gene has CDR1 SGDLS and CDR2 YYNGEE. For the CDR3, the DNA is TGTGCCAGCAGCGTTGCGGGAGGGCCGGGTTACGAGCAGTACTTC. Protein: CASSVAGGPGYEQYF.